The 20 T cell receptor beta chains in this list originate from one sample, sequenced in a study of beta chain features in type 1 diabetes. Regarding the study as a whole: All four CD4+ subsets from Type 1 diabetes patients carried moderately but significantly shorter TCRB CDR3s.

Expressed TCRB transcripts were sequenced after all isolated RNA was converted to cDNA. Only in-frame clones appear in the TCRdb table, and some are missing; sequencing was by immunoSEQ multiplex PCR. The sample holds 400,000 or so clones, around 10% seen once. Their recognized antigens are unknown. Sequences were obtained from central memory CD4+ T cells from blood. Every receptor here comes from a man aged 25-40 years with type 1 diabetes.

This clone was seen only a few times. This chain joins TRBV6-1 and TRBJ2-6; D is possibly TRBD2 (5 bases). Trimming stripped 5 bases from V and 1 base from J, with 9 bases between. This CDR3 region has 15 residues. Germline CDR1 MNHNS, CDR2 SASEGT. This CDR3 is CASSLLVSGANVLTF. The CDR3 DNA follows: TGTGCCAGCAGTTTACTAGTTTCTGGGGCCAACGTCCTGACTTTC.

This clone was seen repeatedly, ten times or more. The CDR3 DNA sequence: TGTGCCAGCAGTTTTTCGGCAGGGGGTTACCCTAGCACAGATACGCAGTATTTT. It is translated as CASSFSAGGYPSTDTQYF. V usage is TRBV27 and J usage is TRBJ2-3, with TRBD1 identical over 7 bases. This CDR3 is 18 amino acids long. The trim removed 3 bases at V and 0 bases at J, leaving 12 bases unmatched. CDR1 MNHEY and CDR2 SMNVEV come from the germline V gene (reference sequence).

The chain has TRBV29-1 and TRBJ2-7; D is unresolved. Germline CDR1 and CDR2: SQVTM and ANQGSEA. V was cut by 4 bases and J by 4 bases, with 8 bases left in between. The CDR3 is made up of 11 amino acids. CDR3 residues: CSVGTEYEQYF. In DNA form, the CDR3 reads TGCAGCGTTGGGACGGAGTACGAGCAGTACTTC.

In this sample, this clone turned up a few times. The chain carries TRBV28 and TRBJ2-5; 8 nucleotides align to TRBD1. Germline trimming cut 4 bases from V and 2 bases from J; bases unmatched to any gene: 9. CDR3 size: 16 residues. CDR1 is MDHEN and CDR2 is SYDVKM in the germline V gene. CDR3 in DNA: TGTGCCAGCAGTTCCCCCCAGGGGGCTCGTCAAGAGACCCAGTACTTC. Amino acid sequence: CASSSPQGARQETQYF.

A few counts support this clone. CDR3 protein: CAWSVLGALMGELFF. DNA of the CDR3: TGTGCCTGGAGTGTACTCGGGGCCCTCATGGGGGAGCTGTTTTTT. The chain has TRBV30 and TRBJ2-2, with D perhaps being TRBD1 or TRBD2 (5 bases each). There are 15 residues in the CDR3. The V and J ends lost 0 bases and 8 bases respectively, with 16 bases between them. Germline CDR1 reads GTSNPN; CDR2 reads SVGIG (reference sequence).

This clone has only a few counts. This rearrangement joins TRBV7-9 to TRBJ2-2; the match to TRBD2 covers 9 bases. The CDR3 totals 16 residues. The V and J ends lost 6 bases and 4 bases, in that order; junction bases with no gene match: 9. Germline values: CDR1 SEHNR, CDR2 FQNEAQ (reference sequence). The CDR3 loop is CASSPAGGERTGELFF. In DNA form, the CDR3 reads TGTGCCAGCAGTCCAGCGGGAGGCGAACGCACCGGGGAGCTGTTTTTT.

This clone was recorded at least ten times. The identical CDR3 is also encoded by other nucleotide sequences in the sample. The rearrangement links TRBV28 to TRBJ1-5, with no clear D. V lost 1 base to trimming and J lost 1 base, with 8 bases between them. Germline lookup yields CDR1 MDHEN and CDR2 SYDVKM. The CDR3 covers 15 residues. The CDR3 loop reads CASSLLGRSNQPQHF. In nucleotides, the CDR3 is TGTGCCAGCAGTTTATTGGGGAGGAGCAATCAGCCCCAGCATTTT.

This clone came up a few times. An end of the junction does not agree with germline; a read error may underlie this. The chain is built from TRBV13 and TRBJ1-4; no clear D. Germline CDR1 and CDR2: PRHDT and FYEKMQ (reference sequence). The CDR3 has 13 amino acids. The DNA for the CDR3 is TGCGCCAGCAGCCAACTTATGGATGAAAAACTGTTTTTT. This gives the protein CASSQLMDEKLFF.

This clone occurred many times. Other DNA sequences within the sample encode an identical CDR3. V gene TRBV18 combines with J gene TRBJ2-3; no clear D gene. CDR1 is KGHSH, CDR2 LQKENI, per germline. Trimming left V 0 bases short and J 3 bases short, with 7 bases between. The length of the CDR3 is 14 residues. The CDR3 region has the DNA TGTGCCAGCTCACCACCGGGCTTAACAGATACGCAGTATTTT. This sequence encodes CASSPPGLTDTQYF.

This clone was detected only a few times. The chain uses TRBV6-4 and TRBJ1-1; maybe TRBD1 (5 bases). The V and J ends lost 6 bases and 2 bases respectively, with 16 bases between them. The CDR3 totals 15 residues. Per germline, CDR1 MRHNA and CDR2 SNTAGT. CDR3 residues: CASRMEGAENTEAFF. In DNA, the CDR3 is TGTGCCAGCAGGATGGAAGGGGCGGAAAACACTGAAGCTTTCTTT.

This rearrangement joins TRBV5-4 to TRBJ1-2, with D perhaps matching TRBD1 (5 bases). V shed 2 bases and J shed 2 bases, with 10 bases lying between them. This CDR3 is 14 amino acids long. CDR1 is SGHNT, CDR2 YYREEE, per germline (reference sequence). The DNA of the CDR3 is TGTGCCAGCAGCTTTGACCAGGGCAACTATGGCTACACCTTC. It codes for CASSFDQGNYGYTF.

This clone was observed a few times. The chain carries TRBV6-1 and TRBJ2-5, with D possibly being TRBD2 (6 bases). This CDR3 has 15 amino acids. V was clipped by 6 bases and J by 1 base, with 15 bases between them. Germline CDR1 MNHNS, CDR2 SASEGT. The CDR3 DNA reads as TGTGCCAGCAGCCCGCACTATAGCGGCCAAGAGACCCAGTACTTC. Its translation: CASSPHYSGQETQYF.

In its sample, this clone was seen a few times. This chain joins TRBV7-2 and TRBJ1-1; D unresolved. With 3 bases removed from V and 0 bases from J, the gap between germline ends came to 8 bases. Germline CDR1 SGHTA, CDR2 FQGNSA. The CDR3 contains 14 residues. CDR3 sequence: CASSFGIVNTEAFF. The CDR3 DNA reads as TGTGCCAGCAGCTTCGGGATAGTGAACACTGAAGCTTTCTTT.

The CDR3: CASPVAGGAVTDTQYF. Here the CDR3 DNA reads TGTGCCAGTCCTGTAGCGGGAGGTGCTGTGACAGATACGCAGTATTTT. The chain uses TRBV27 and TRBJ2-3; TRBD2 matches at 10 bases. Germline trimming cut 9 bases from V and 3 bases from J; bases unmatched to any gene: 12. This CDR3 spans 16 amino acids. Germline V gene data show CDR1 as MNHEY and CDR2 as SMNVEV (reference sequence).

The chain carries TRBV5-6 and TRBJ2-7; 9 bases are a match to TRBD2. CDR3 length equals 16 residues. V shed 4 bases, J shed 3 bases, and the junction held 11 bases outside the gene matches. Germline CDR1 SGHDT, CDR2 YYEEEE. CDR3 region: CASSIPGLANYYEQYF. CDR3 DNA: TGTGCCAGCAGCATACCGGGACTAGCAAACTACTACGAGCAGTACTTC.

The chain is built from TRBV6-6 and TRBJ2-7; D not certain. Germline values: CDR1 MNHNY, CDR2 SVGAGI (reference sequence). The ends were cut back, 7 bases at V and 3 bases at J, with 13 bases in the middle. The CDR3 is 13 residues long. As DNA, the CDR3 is TGTGCCAGCACTTCGTCTCGCGTCTACGAGCAGTACTTC. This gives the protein CASTSSRVYEQYF.

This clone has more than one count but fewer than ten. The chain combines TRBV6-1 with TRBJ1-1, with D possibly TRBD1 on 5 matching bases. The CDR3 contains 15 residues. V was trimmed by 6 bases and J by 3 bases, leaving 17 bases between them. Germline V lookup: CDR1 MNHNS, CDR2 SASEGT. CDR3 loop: CASRNPGRSDTEAFF. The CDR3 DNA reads TGTGCCAGCAGGAACCCGGGACGGTCGGACACTGAAGCTTTCTTT.

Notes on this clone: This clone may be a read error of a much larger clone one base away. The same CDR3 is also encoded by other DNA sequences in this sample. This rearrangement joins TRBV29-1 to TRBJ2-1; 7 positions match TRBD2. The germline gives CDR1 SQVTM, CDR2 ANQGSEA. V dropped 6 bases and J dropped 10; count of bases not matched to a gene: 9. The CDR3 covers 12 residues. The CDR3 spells CSVDGAGREQFF. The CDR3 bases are TGCAGCGTGGATGGAGCGGGAAGGGAGCAGTTCTTC.

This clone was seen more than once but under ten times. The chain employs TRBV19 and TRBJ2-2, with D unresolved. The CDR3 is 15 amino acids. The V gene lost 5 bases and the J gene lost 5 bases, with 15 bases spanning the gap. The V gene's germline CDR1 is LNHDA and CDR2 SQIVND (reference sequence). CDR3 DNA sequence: TGTGCCAGTAGTCGGTCGGCAGGTCTAACCGGGGAGCTGTTTTTT. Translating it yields CASSRSAGLTGELFF.

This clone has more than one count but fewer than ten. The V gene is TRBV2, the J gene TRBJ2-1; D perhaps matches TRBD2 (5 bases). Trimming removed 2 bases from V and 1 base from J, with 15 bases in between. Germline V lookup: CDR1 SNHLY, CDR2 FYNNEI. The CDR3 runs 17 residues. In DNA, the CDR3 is TGTGCCAGCAGTGAACGGCCAGCTAGCTCATCCTACAATGAGCAGTTCTTC. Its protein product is CASSERPASSSYNEQFF.